This T cell receptor (beta chain) was identified during a study of T cell responses to AZD1222 COVID-19 vaccine. V lost 0 bases, J lost 0 bases, and 3 bases stayed unmatched. This CDR3 contains 16 residues. Germline V lookup: CDR1 SGHRS, CDR2 YFSETQ. Data came from immunoSEQ multiplex PCR; TCRdb stores just in-frame clones and leaves some out. The sample consists of just over 80,000 clones, 70% to 90% of them appearing once. Points from the study as a whole: Two doses of AZD1222 preceded a rise in Spike-specific TCR breadth and depth. The sample set comprised mostly white British donors with more females, and clonal diversity was possibly underestimated. Within unmutated variant regions lay the reported targets of nearly half of spike-specific TCRs.

Comments on this clone: Its antigen is not identified.

The chain carries TRBV5-1 and TRBJ2-7, with 10 bases fitting TRBD2. The source was peripheral blood, collected on day 0 of AZD1222 vaccination. This TCR came from an adult in good health. For the CDR3, the DNA is TGCGCCAGCAGCTTGGGGGCTAGCGGGGGCTCCTACGAGCAGTACTTC. Translating gives CASSLGASGGSYEQYF.